Listed below are T cell receptor beta chains from one sample, sequenced in a study of brain T cells in children with intractable seizures. Using immunoSEQ multiplex PCR, the repertoire was profiled, and TCRdb retains in-frame clones only, with some absent. The repertoire includes tens of thousands of clones, 95% to 97% of them detected once, and 0.38% sits in the top ten. The sample was peripheral blood, taken at surgery. The receptors stem from a boy under two years old with focal cortical dysplasia and intractable seizures. CDR3s include the opening cysteine and the closing phenylalanine or tryptophan. The D gene is left open where the match is weak. Some rows mark clone size as missing; the rest say once, few, many or name a class of expanded clone.

clone_size,d_call,v_call,j_call,cdr3_nt,cdr3_aa
.,.,TRBV5-1,TRBJ1-1,TGCGCCAGCAGCTTGGACCAAACACGGGGCCTAAATTGGAACACTGAAGCTTTCTTT,CASSLDQTRGLNWNTEAFF
.,TRBD1,TRBV19,TRBJ1-4,TGTGCCAGTAGTAGAGGGACAGGTGGTAATGAAAAACTGTTTTTT,CASSRGTGGNEKLFF
.,.,TRBV18,TRBJ2-1,TGTGCCAGCTCACCACTCGGGACCGGCAATGAGCAGTTCTTC,CASSPLGTGNEQFF
.,TRBD1,TRBV19,TRBJ1-1,TGTGCCAGTAGTTCCCGGGACAGGGGGGGACATGAAGCTTTCTTT,CASSSRDRGGHEAFF
once,.,TRBV4-1,TRBJ1-2,TGCGCCAGCAGCCAAGATGAGGGGGTTTGGGCTAACTATGGCTACACCTTC,CASSQDEGVWANYGYTF
.,TRBD1,TRBV5-1,TRBJ1-2,TGCGCCAGCAGCTTGGAGGGACAGGGATATGGCTACACCTTC,CASSLEGQGYGYTF
few,.,TRBV30,TRBJ1-5,TGTGCCTGGAGCGTATGGACAGTAAGCAATCAGCCCCAGCATTTT,CAWSVWTVSNQPQHF
.,TRBD1,TRBV5-6,TRBJ1-1,TGTGCCAGCAGCTTGGTGGGACAGGGGGCTTACCACACTGAAGCTTTCTTT,CASSLVGQGAYHTEAFF
.,.,TRBV18,TRBJ1-1,TGTGCCAGCTCACCAGGGGGGGACACTGAAGCTTTCTTT,CASSPGGDTEAFF
.,.,TRBV4-1,TRBJ2-5,TGCGCCAGCAGCCCCGGTAGGCAGGGGCGCTTCTCAGGGGAGACCCAGTACTTC,CASSPGRQGRFSGETQYF
.,TRBD2,TRBV3-1/TRBV3-2,TRBJ2-1,TGTGCCAGCACCAAGACTAGCGGGGTGCGCAATGAGCAGTTCTTC,CASTKTSGVRNEQFF
.,.,TRBV2,TRBJ2-3,TGTGCCAGCAGTCGAGAGGAGACACTCACAGATACGCAGTATTTT,CASSREETLTDTQYF
.,.,TRBV11-2,TRBJ1-1,TGTGCCAGCAGCTCACACAGGGCCGAAGCTTTCTTT,CASSSHRAEAFF
.,TRBD2,TRBV10-3,TRBJ2-3,TGTGCCATCAGTGAGGGACTAGCGTTTACAGATACGCAGTATTTT,CAISEGLAFTDTQYF
once,.,TRBV5-5,TRBJ1-3,TGTGCCAGCAGCTTGGAAGGGTTGTTGGGAAACACCATATATTTT,CASSLEGLLGNTIYF
.,.,TRBV27,TRBJ2-7,TGTGCCAGCAGTTTTTTCGGTGGCTCCTACGAGCAGTACTTC,CASSFFGGSYEQYF
.,TRBD2,TRBV7-6,TRBJ2-3,TGTGCCAGCAGCTTAGTCTGGCGGGGGACCACAGATACGCAGTATTTT,CASSLVWRGTTDTQYF
.,TRBD2,TRBV7-3,TRBJ2-7,TGTGCCAGCAGCTTAACGGCGGGAGGTACCTACGAGCAGTACTTC,CASSLTAGGTYEQYF
.,.,TRBV7-8,TRBJ1-2,TGTGCCAGCAGCTTAGCGGGGGGGGCTTATGGCTACACCTTC,CASSLAGGAYGYTF
.,.,TRBV3-1/TRBV3-2,TRBJ2-3,TGTGCCAGCAGCCACTCACTCACAGATACGCAGTATTTT,CASSHSLTDTQYF
.,.,TRBV4-1,TRBJ1-1,TGCGCCAGCAGCCGTGGACAGTCGGGAACTGAAGCTTTCTTT,CASSRGQSGTEAFF
once,.,TRBV12-3/TRBV12-4,TRBJ2-7,TGTGCCAGCAGTTTGGGCGTTGACTACGAGCAGTACTTC,CASSLGVDYEQYF
.,TRBD1,TRBV5-5,TRBJ2-5,TGTGCCAGCAGCTTGGTGACGGGACAGGACCAAGAGACCCAGTACTTC,CASSLVTGQDQETQYF
.,.,TRBV24-1,TRBJ2-5,TGTGCCACCAGTGATTTCCGGAGCCAAGAGACCCAGTACTTC,CATSDFRSQETQYF
.,TRBD1,TRBV10-3,TRBJ1-2,TGTGCCATCAGCGGACAGGGGGTTAACTATGGCTACACCTTC,CAISGQGVNYGYTF
.,.,TRBV6-6,TRBJ2-3,TGTGCCAGCAGTTATCTGGCGAAGCAGACAGATACGCAGTATTTT,CASSYLAKQTDTQYF
.,.,TRBV2,TRBJ1-2,TGTGCCAGTGTTAAACCATTCAACTATGGCTACACCTTC,CASVKPFNYGYTF
.,.,TRBV4-1,TRBJ1-4,TGCGCCAGCAGCCAAGAAGTAGGGGGAGGGTTTACTAATGAAAAACTGTTTTTT,CASSQEVGGGFTNEKLFF
.,.,TRBV11-3,TRBJ2-7,TGTGCCAGCAGCCCCCAGGGGGGGGTCCACGAGCAGTACTTC,CASSPQGGVHEQYF
.,.,TRBV9,TRBJ1-6,TGTGCCAGCAGCGTAGCCGGGGGAGGACCCCTCCACTTT,CASSVAGGGPLHF
.,.,TRBV13,TRBJ2-7,TGTGCCAGCAGCATACGACAGGGGAGGGGCGAGCAGTACTTC,CASSIRQGRGEQYF
.,TRBD1,TRBV5-6,TRBJ2-3,TGTGCCAGCAGCTTGGCGACAGGGTGGACAGATACGCAGTATTTT,CASSLATGWTDTQYF